This is a list of T cell receptor beta chains from one sample in a study of cytomegalovirus exposure and HLA in healthy donors. This table comes from immunoSEQ multiplex PCR, and its TCRdb copy is limited to in-frame clones, with some not included. Seen here are a few hundred thousand clones, about four fifths observed once, and the top ten hold roughly 0.31%. Specimen: PBMCs. These receptor sequences come from a girl aged 2 to 9 in good health and CMV-seronegative. CDR3s include the opening cysteine and the closing phenylalanine or tryptophan. Each record gives: D gene, J gene, V gene, clone size, CDR3 DNA, CDR3 protein. The D gene is left open where the match is weak. Not every row has a clone size; where given, it reads once, few, many or a size class.

-	TRBJ1-2	TRBV9	-	TGTGCCAGCAGCGTCACAGGGTTCGGCTACACCTTC	CASSVTGFGYTF
-	TRBJ1-2	TRBV6-5	-	TGTGCCAGCAGTTACGACAGGAGCTATGGCTACACCTTC	CASSYDRSYGYTF
-	TRBJ2-1	TRBV5-4	-	TGTGCCAGCAGCTTGGCGGGGAAATACAATGAGCAGTTCTTC	CASSLAGKYNEQFF
TRBD1	TRBJ1-3	TRBV7-6	-	TGTGCCAGCAGCGCTCCAGGGGACAGGGATTTCGTGGACACCATATATTTT	CASSAPGDRDFVDTIYF
TRBD2	TRBJ2-1	TRBV28	-	TGTGCCCCGGGGGGGTCCTCCTACAATGAGCAGTTCTTC	CAPGGSSYNEQFF
-	TRBJ2-1	TRBV30	-	TGTGCCTGGGAGGGATTCAGCTACAATGAGCAGTTCTTC	CAWEGFSYNEQFF
-	TRBJ2-7	TRBV6-1	-	TGTGCCAGCAGACGCCCGGGTACGAGCCACGAGCAGTACTTC	CASRRPGTSHEQYF
-	TRBJ1-1	TRBV7-8	-	TGTGCCAGCAGTCCCCTTTCCATGTGGAGCACTGAAGCTTTCTTT	CASSPLSMWSTEAFF
-	TRBJ2-3	TRBV5-4	-	TGTGCCAGCAGCCCCACAAACACAGATACGCAGTATTTT	CASSPTNTDTQYF
TRBD2	TRBJ2-7	TRBV11-2	-	TGTGCCAGCAGCTTCGGAACCCCGGGACTAGATCCGCCCTACGAGCAGTACTTC	CASSFGTPGLDPPYEQYF
TRBD1	TRBJ1-6	TRBV6-5	-	TGTGCCAGCACCAACGGACAGGGAAGGTCACCCCTCCACTTT	CASTNGQGRSPLHF
-	TRBJ2-1	TRBV5-1	-	TGCGCCAGCAGGGATGAGACACCCAGCCAGTTCTTC	CASRDETPSQFF
TRBD2	TRBJ2-5	TRBV5-1	-	TGCGCCAGCAGTCGAAGGGGCGCGGGGGAGCAGTACTTC	CASSRRGAGEQYF
TRBD1	TRBJ2-7	TRBV6-5	-	TGTGCCAGCAGAGGGACAGGGGCCGGATCCTACGAGCAGTACTTC	CASRGTGAGSYEQYF
-	TRBJ1-2	TRBV18	-	TGTGCCAGCTCACCACCGAGTCGGGGTGAGAGGAATGGCTACACCTTC	CASSPPSRGERNGYTF
TRBD1	TRBJ1-5	TRBV19	-	TGTGCCAGTACCCATGCAGGGGGCCTTCAGCCCCAGCATTTT	CASTHAGGLQPQHF
TRBD2	TRBJ2-3	TRBV5-4	-	TGTGCCAGCAGTTTCCTAGCGGGGGGACCCACAGATACGCAGTATTTT	CASSFLAGGPTDTQYF
TRBD1	TRBJ2-7	TRBV6-5	-	TGTGCCAGCAGTAGGGACAGGGCACACGAGCAGTACTTC	CASSRDRAHEQYF
TRBD1	TRBJ1-2	TRBV4-1	-	TGCGCCAGCAGCCATCGGACAGGGGGCAACTATGGCTACACCTTC	CASSHRTGGNYGYTF
-	TRBJ1-2	TRBV28	-	TGTGCCAGCAGTTTGGGCAGGGTGGGCTATGGCTACACCTTC	CASSLGRVGYGYTF
-	TRBJ2-1	TRBV28	-	TGTGCCAGCAGCGCACAGTACAATGAGCAGTTCTTC	CASSAQYNEQFF
TRBD1	TRBJ2-1	TRBV7-9	-	TGTGCCAGCAGCACCCCCCGGGACAGGGCGGACAATGAGCAGTTCTTC	CASSTPRDRADNEQFF
TRBD1	TRBJ1-4	TRBV2	once	TGTGCCAGCAGTGAAAGGGGGACAGGAGGAGAAAAACTGTTTTTT	CASSERGTGGEKLFF
-	TRBJ1-6	TRBV19	few	TGTGCCAGTAGTTACAGGGATGGGTATAATTCACCCCTCCACTTT	CASSYRDGYNSPLHF
-	TRBJ1-2	TRBV28	-	TGTGCCAGCTACCGACCCGCAGGGGCTAACTATGGCTACACCTTC	CASYRPAGANYGYTF
-	TRBJ1-2	TRBV5-1	-	TGCGCCAGCAGCTTGGCATCTACAGGGCCCAGTGGCTACACCTTC	CASSLASTGPSGYTF
-	TRBJ2-7	TRBV14	-	TGTGCCAGCAGCCAACGTCGGAGAGAGCAGTACTTC	CASSQRRREQYF
TRBD1	TRBJ1-3	TRBV28	-	TGTGCCAGCAGTTTCCCCCTTATTGACAGGGTCTCTGGAAACACCATATATTTT	CASSFPLIDRVSGNTIYF
-	TRBJ1-1	TRBV9	once	TGTGCCAGCAGTGAACAGGGAATGGGCACTGAAGCTTTCTTT	CASSEQGMGTEAFF
-	TRBJ1-2	TRBV7-2	-	TGTGCCAGCAGCTACGATATCGGTGACTATGGCTACACCTTC	CASSYDIGDYGYTF
-	TRBJ2-7	TRBV5-1	-	TGCGCCAGCAGCCCCCGGCGAGGGAACGACTTTGCCCGACCCTACGAGCAGTACTTC	CASSPRRGNDFARPYEQYF
TRBD2	TRBJ2-1	TRBV18	-	TGTGCCAGCTCACCACGGACCAGCGGGAGTACGGATGAGCAGTTCTTC	CASSPRTSGSTDEQFF
TRBD2	TRBJ2-7	TRBV6-5	once	TGTGCCAGCAGACTTAGCGGGTTGGGCTCCTACGAGCAGTACTTC	CASRLSGLGSYEQYF
-	TRBJ1-5	TRBV10-1	once	TGCGCCAGCAGTGATGGCCAGGGAGGGCCCCAGCATTTT	CASSDGQGGPQHF
TRBD1	TRBJ2-6	TRBV7-6	-	TGTGCCAGCAGCCATGAGGACAGGTACCAGTCCCCCAACGTCCTGACTTTC	CASSHEDRYQSPNVLTF
TRBD1	TRBJ2-1	TRBV9	-	TGTGCCAGCAGCGGGGGAAAACAGGGGGCTTCCTACAATGAGCAGTTCTTC	CASSGGKQGASYNEQFF
TRBD2	TRBJ2-7	TRBV27	-	TGTGCCAGCAGCGAGGGAGGGCCGTTAGAGCAGTACTTC	CASSEGGPLEQYF
TRBD1	TRBJ1-2	TRBV5-1	-	TGCGCCAGCAGCGAAAGCCCGGGACAGGGGATAGTCTATGGCTACACCTTC	CASSESPGQGIVYGYTF
-	TRBJ1-3	TRBV28	few	TGTGCCAGCAGTTTACGCGGCTCTGGAAACACCATATATTTT	CASSLRGSGNTIYF
TRBD1	TRBJ1-1	TRBV18	-	TGTGCCAGCTCGCCTAGGGACAGCTTCATGAACACTGAAGCTTTCTTT	CASSPRDSFMNTEAFF